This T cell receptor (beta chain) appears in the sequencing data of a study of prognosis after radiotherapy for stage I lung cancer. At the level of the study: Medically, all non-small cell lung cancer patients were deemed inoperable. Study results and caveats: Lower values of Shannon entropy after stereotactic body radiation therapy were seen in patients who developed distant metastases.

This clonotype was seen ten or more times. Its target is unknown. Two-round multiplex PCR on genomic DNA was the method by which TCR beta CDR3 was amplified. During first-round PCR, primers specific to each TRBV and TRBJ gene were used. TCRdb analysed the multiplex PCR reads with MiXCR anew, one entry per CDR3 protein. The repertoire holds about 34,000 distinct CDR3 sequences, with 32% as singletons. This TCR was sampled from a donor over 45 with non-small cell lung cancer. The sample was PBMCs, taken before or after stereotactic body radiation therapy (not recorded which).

CDR3 residues: CASSYRLRGMSSYEQYF. In DNA form, the CDR3 reads TGTGCCAGCAGTTACAGGTTGAGAGGGATGAGTTCCTACGAGCAGTACTTC. The J gene is TRBJ2-7, the V gene TRBV6-5; a possible D gene is TRBD2 (5 bases). The CDR3 spans 17 residues. The V and J ends lost 2 bases and 1 base respectively, with 18 bases between them. Germline CDR1 MNHEY, CDR2 SVGAGI.